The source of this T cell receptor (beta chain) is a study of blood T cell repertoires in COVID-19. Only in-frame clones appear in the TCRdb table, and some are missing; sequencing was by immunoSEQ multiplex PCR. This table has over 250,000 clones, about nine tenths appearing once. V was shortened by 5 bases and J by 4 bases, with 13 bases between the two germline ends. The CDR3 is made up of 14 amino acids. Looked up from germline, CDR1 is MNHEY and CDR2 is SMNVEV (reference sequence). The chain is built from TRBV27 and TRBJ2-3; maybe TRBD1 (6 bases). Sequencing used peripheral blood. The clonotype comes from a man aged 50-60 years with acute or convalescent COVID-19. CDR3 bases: TGTGCCAGCAGTACGCGGTCAGGGGCAGATACGCAGTATTTT. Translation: CASSTRSGADTQYF.